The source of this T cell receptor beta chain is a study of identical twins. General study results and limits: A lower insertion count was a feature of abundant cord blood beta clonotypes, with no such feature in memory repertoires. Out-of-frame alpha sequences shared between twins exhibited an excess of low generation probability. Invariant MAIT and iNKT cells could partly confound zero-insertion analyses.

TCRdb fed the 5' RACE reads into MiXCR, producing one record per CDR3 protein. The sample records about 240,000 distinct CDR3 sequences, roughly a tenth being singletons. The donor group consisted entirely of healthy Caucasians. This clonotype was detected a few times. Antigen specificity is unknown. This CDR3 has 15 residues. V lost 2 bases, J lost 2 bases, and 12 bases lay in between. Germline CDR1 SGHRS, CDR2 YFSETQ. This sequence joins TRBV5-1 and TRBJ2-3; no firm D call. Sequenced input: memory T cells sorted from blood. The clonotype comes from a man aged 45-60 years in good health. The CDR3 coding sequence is TGCGCCAGCAGCTTATGGACGGATCTCACAGATACGCAGTATTTT. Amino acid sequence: CASSLWTDLTDTQYF.